This T cell receptor (beta chain) was sequenced during a study of cytomegalovirus exposure and HLA in healthy donors. Worth noting for this clone: The antigen is not known.

The PCR employed 60 Vbeta primers together with 13 Jbeta primers. The data were produced by immunoSEQ multiplex PCR, yet TCRdb's version contains in-frame clones alone and is incomplete. The table lists 120,000 or so clones, 74% of them singletons. Germline V gene sequence: CDR1 SEHNR, CDR2 FQNEAQ (reference sequence). V was clipped by 4 bases and J by 7 bases, with 10 bases between them. The CDR3 is 12 amino acids. Study observations and caveats: There were about 160 TCR beta chains listed as cytomegalovirus-associated. About 87% or about 30% of the time was how often most TCR beta V segments were productive, according to an earlier analysis.

This sequence originates from a woman between 45 and 65 years old in good health and CMV-seropositive. The sample taken for sequencing was PBMCs. This sequence joins TRBV7-9 and TRBJ2-5; D gene unclear. The CDR3 reads CASSSDSGTQYF. The CDR3 DNA reads TGTGCCAGCAGCTCCGATTCCGGGACCCAGTACTTC.